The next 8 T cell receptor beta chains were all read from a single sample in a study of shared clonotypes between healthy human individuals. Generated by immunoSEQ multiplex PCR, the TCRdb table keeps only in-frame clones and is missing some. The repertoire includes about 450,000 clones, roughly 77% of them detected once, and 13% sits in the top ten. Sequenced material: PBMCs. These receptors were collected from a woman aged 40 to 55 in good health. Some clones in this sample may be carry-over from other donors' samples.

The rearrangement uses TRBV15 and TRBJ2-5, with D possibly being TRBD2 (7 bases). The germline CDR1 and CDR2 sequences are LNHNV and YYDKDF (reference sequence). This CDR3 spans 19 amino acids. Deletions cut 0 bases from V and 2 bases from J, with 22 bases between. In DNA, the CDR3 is TGTGCCACCAGCAGAGAGACCAACGCGGGGGCGGGGGAACAAGAGACCCAGTACTTC. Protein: CATSRETNAGAGEQETQYF.

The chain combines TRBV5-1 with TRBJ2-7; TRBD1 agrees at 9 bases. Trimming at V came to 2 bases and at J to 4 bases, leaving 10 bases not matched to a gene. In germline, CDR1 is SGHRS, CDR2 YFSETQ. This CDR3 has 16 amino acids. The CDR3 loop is CASSLGPDRGFYEQYF. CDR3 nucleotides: TGCGCCAGCAGCTTAGGTCCGGACAGGGGCTTTTACGAGCAGTACTTC. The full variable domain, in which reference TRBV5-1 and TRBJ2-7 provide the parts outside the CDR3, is KAGVTQTPRYLIKTRGQQVTLSCSPISGHRSVSWYQQTPGQGLQFLFEYFSETQRNKGNFPGRFSGRQFSNSRSEMNVSTLELGDSALYLCASSLGPDRGFYEQYFGPGTRLTVT.

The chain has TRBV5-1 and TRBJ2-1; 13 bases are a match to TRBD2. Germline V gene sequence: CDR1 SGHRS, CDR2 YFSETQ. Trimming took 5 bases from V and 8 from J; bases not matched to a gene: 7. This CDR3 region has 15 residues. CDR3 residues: CASRAGTSGTYEQFF. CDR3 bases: TGCGCCAGCAGAGCCGGGACTAGCGGGACTTATGAGCAGTTCTTC.

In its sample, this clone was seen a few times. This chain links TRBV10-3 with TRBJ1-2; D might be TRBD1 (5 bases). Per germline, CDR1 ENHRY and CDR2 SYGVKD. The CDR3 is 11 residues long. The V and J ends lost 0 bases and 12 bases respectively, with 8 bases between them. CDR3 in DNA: TGTGCCATCAGTGAGTCGGGGCGAGACACCTTC. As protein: CAISESGRDTF.

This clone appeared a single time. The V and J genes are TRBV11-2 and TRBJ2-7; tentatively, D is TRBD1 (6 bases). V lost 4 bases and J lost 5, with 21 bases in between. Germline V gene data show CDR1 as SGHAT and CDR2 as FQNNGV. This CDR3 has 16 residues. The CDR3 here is CASSSYRVSRLNEQYF. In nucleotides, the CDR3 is TGTGCCAGCAGCTCCTACAGGGTTTCGCGTCTTAACGAGCAGTACTTC.

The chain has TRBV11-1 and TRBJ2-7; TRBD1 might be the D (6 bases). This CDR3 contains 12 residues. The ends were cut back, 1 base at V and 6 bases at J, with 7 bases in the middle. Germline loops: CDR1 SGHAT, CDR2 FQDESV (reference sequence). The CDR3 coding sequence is TGTGCCAGCAGCTTAGTGGGGGCCGAGCAGTACTTC. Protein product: CASSLVGAEQYF.

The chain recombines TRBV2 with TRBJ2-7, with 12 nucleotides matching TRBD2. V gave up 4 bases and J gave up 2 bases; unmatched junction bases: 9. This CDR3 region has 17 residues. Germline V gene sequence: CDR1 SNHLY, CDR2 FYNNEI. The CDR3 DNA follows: TGTGCCAGCAGTGTGGGCCTGACTAGCGGGAGACCCTACGAGCAGTACTTC. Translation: CASSVGLTSGRPYEQYF.

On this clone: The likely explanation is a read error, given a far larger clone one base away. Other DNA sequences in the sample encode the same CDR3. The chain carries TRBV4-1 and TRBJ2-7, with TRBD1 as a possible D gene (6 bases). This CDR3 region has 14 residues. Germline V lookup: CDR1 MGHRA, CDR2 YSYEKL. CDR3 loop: CASSLMTGPYEQYF. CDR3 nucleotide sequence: TGTGCCAGCAGCTTAATGACAGGTCCCTACGAGCAGTACTTC.